These 8 T cell receptor beta chains share one sample of origin, sequenced in a study of cytomegalovirus exposure and HLA in healthy donors. Researchers ran the PCR with 60 Vbeta and 13 Jbeta primers. Repertoires were generated with immunoSEQ multiplex PCR, while TCRdb's copy carries only in-frame clones and drops some. The sample has tens of thousands of clones; 75% to 90% are singletons. The sequenced sample was PBMCs. The receptors stem from a man aged 18 to 35 in good health and CMV-seronegative.

This chain connects TRBV5-1 to TRBJ2-1; TRBD2 aligns across 16 bases. Losses at the gene ends were 3 bases for V and 7 bases for J; bases not matched to a gene: 1. The CDR3 sequence is 15 residues long. Germline CDR1 SGHRS, CDR2 YFSETQ. CDR3 nucleotide sequence: TGCGCCAGCAGCTCGGGACTAGCGGGAGGGAATGAGCAGTTCTTC. Translation: CASSSGLAGGNEQFF.

V gene TRBV21-1 combines with J gene TRBJ2-7; the D segment call TRBD2 is taken from the table without a DNA check. TRBV21-1 is a pseudogene. The CDR3 has 16 amino acids. CDR3 DNA: TGTGCCAGCAGCAAAGAGAGGGGACTAGCGTTAAACGAGCAGTACTTC. Translation gives CASSKERGLALNEQYF.

The chain employs TRBV15 and TRBJ1-1; D is ambiguous. The CDR3 is made up of 14 amino acids. Germline V gene sequence: CDR1 LNHNV, CDR2 YYDKDF (reference sequence). V lost 4 bases and J 2 bases, leaving 11 bases between the germline ends. CDR3 loop: CATSMVAVNTEAFF. The CDR3 coding sequence is TGTGCCACCAGCATGGTAGCGGTAAACACTGAAGCTTTCTTT.

V usage is TRBV6-5 and J usage is TRBJ1-1, with TRBD1 matching over 8 bases. Trimming took 2 bases from V and 4 from J; bases not matched to a gene: 6. The CDR3 sequence is 15 residues long. CDR1 and CDR2 from the germline V gene are MNHEY and SVGAGI. CDR3 in DNA: TGTGCCAGCAGTTACCTCCGACAGGGGCCCACTGAAGCTTTCTTT. This codes for CASSYLRQGPTEAFF.

CDR3 region: CASSPRQGTNTEAFF. The DNA of the CDR3 is TGTGCCAGCAGCCCCCGACAGGGGACGAACACTGAAGCTTTCTTT. The chain combines TRBV9 with TRBJ1-1, with 8 bases identical to TRBD1. The germline CDR1 and CDR2 sequences are SGDLS and YYNGEE. J gave up 1 base and V 4 bases, and 6 bases lay outside the gene matches. This CDR3 has 15 residues.

The chain is built from TRBV5-8 and TRBJ2-7; no clear D. Germline CDR1 SGHTS, CDR2 YDEGEE. CDR3 length: 13 amino acids. V lost 3 bases to trimming and J lost 4 bases, with 11 bases between them. Here the CDR3 DNA reads TGTGCCAGCAGCTCCCAGGTCGGATACGAGCAGTACTTC. As protein: CASSSQVGYEQYF.

The DNA of the CDR3 is TGCGCCAGCAGCCAAGTCCCCCCGGGGGCTGGGGCCAACGTCCTGACTTTC. This translates into CASSQVPPGAGANVLTF. The chain joins TRBV4-3 to TRBJ2-6, with D possibly TRBD2 on 6 matching bases. The V end was cut by 1 base, the J end by 2 bases, with 12 bases between. The germline V gene encodes CDR1 LGHNA and CDR2 YSLEER. The CDR3 length is 17 residues.

The chain employs TRBV9 and TRBJ1-2, with 9 bases identical to TRBD1. The CDR3 has 15 amino acids. Trimming at V came to 4 bases and at J to 5 bases, leaving 9 bases not matched to a gene. CDR1 SGDLS and CDR2 YYNGEE come from the germline V gene. The DNA for the CDR3 is TGTGCCAGCAGCTATGACGGGACAGGGTCGTATGGCTACACCTTC. Residues: CASSYDGTGSYGYTF.